This TCR beta chain comes out of a study of OX40 agonist ivuxolimab in advanced cancers. Remarks on this clone: As yet, its antigen is unknown.

The study, taken as a whole, reports: More expanded clones were found, on average, in CD8+ than in CD4+ T cells.

This CDR3 region has 14 residues. V shed 5 bases, J shed 1 base, and the junction held 5 bases outside the gene matches. Germline V gene sequence: CDR1 MNHEY, CDR2 SVGAGI. Blood sampling was done at baseline, cycle 4 day 1, and cycle 7 day 1. Clones were sequenced by immunoSEQ multiplex PCR, and TCRdb holds only the in-frame ones, with some missing. Among 20,000 to 25,000 clones, over 80% were seen once, and the ten largest hold under 9%. The receptor comes from an adult with an advanced solid tumor such as melanoma, head and neck, liver or kidney cancer. The chain uses TRBV6-5 and TRBJ2-7; TRBD1 agrees at 7 bases. Sequences were derived from CD4+ or CD8+ T cells sorted from blood, sampled in a trial of the OX40 agonist ivuxolimab. The CDR3 nucleotides are TGTGCCAGCAGTCCGACAGGGCTTTCCTACGAGCAGTACTTC. Residues: CASSPTGLSYEQYF.